This TCR beta chain stems from a study of T cell clonotyping in hematopoietic cell transplantation. Data came from immunoSEQ multiplex PCR; TCRdb stores just in-frame clones and leaves some out. The top ten hold about 1.7% of the sample, which has some 16,000 clones, approximately 93% seen once. Concerning this clone itself: Given the absence of the conserved phenylalanine or tryptophan at the CDR3 end, a read error is likely. The DNA is omitted, as the CDR3 cannot be located on it reliably, and the CDR3 follows TCRdb's listing.

Documented time point: recipient sample about 28 days before transplant, after cytoreduction. Samples: about 28 days before transplant, then days 30, 100 and 180 after. CDR1 and CDR2 from the germline V gene are SGHVT and SQSDAQ. 12 amino acids form the CDR3, both terminal residues included. The clonotype comes from a man aged 18 to 30 with biphenotypic leukemia. Some clones in this sample may be carry-over from other donors' samples. The J gene is TRBJ2-7, the V gene TRBV7-4. The source material was peripheral blood mononuclear cells, sampled before stem cell transplant. This CDR3 reads CASSLDLFRLSI.